Sequencing of this T cell receptor beta chain was carried out in a study of shared clonotypes between healthy human individuals. As for the study in general: Per-donor plates numbered three CD4 naive, three CD4 memory, two CD8 naive and one CD8 memory.

General study results and limits: Compared with memory subsets, naive subsets generally had larger estimated richness. Investigators expected sequencing depth to affect clonotype sharing among donors.

Concerning this clone itself: What it binds is unknown.

Selected positively for CCR7 and CD45RO-negative, naive CD8 cells excluded terminally differentiated effector memory CD45RA+ cells. Per the study methods: Filtering differed since immunoSEQ provided only junctions, with no quality scores. TCRdb's table, derived via immunoSEQ multiplex PCR, lists solely in-frame clones and lacks some. That table supplies the V and J calls and clone size; D and trimming were determined from the DNA. The sample includes under 2,000,000 clones, less than 95% of them seen just once. Germline V gene lookup returns CDR1 MNHNS and CDR2 SASEGT. V was clipped by 4 bases and J by 2 bases, with 6 bases between them. The CDR3 runs 12 residues.

The receptor's source is a young man in good health. The sequenced material came from naive CD8+ T cells sorted from blood. The rearrangement joins TRBV6-1 to TRBJ2-7; D unresolved. The CDR3 here is CASSAHTYEQYF. The DNA of the CDR3 is TGTGCCAGCAGTGCACACACCTACGAGCAGTACTTC.